This TCR beta chain originates from a study of T cells after yellow fever vaccination. One entry per CDR3 protein results from TCRdb running MiXCR on the 5' RACE reads. The data show about 58,000 distinct CDR3 sequences, approximately 7% seen once. The germline V gene encodes CDR1 GTSNPN and CDR2 SVGIG (reference sequence). This CDR3 contains 12 residues. Between the trimmed V and J ends, which lost 2 bases and 7 bases, there was a span of 12 bases. The sample holds many counts of this clonotype. The sample was CD8+ T cells sorted from PBMCs, taken on the day of the first yellow fever vaccination. The chain uses TRBV30 and TRBJ2-7; D unclear. This receptor was identified in a man younger than 35 who received the YFV17D yellow fever vaccine. The DNA of the CDR3 is TGTGCCTGGAGTTCTTACACGTTTGAGCAGTACTTC. Protein product: CAWSSYTFEQYF.